This T cell receptor beta chain appears in the sequencing data of a study of monozygotic twins with inflammatory bowel disease. Study-level findings and limits: Patients got different immunosuppressive treatments, which may have made their repertoires more variable. IBD patients showed reduced TCRbeta diversity (inverse Simpson) versus healthy co-twins. Reduced clonotype sharing with other individuals was observed in IBD patients relative to healthy twins, especially with disease activity.

Regarding this clonotype: Its antigen is unidentified.

The CDR3 spans 15 residues. Germline V lookup: CDR1 KGHDR, CDR2 SFDVKD. Using TCRalpha and TCRbeta cDNA, the researchers carried out two nested PCRs that lasted roughly 16 and 10 cycles. TCRdb reprocessed the 5' RACE reads; each CDR3 protein has one entry and no DNA is given. The sample table sets out about 380,000 distinct CDR3 sequences. This chain links TRBV24-1 with TRBJ2-2; TCRdb calls TRBD1, which cannot be checked without DNA. The receptor was derived from a human donor with ulcerative colitis or Crohn's disease, or a healthy co-twin of an affected twin (not recorded which). The sample was blood. The CDR3 spells CATSERDRGTGELFF.